The 31 T cell receptor beta chains listed next were all sequenced from one sample in a study of cytomegalovirus exposure and HLA in healthy donors. Use of 60 Vbeta and 13 Jbeta primers characterized the PCR. Using immunoSEQ multiplex PCR, the repertoire was profiled, and TCRdb retains in-frame clones only, with some absent. The sample carries around 190,000 clones, over 75% recorded once. Material for sequencing was PBMCs. All receptors derive from a man younger than 30 in good health and CMV-seronegative.

CDR3 bases: TGTGCCAGCAGTAGCCGCCAAGCTTTCTTT. Translated: CASSSRQAFF. The genes are TRBV6-1 and TRBJ1-1; no reliable D call. Germline CDR1 MNHNS, CDR2 SASEGT. V lost 5 bases and J lost 9, with 7 bases in between. This CDR3 contains 10 residues.

The rearrangement uses TRBV28 and TRBJ2-5; 11 bases align to TRBD2. The CDR3 length is 13 residues. Germline trimming cut 7 bases from V and 3 bases from J; bases unmatched to any gene: 1. Germline CDR1 is MDHEN and CDR2 is SYDVKM. The CDR3 coding sequence is TGTGCCAGCACACTAGCGGGAGAAGAGACCCAGTACTTC. Its translation: CASTLAGEETQYF.

The chain employs TRBV7-3 and TRBJ2-2; D remains unclear. The ends were cut back, 4 bases at V and 5 bases at J, with 14 bases in the middle. The germline V gene has CDR1 SGHTA and CDR2 FQGTGA. The CDR3 extends over 15 amino acids. CDR3: CASSSLAARTGELFF. In DNA, the CDR3 is TGTGCCAGCAGCTCCCTGGCGGCGAGAACCGGGGAGCTGTTTTTT.

This clone was recorded once. The chain joins TRBV6-1 to TRBJ2-7, with TRBD2 identical over 8 bases. The trim removed 2 bases at V and 3 bases at J, leaving 6 bases unmatched. The CDR3 length is 15 residues. Germline values: CDR1 MNHNS, CDR2 SASEGT. The chain's CDR3 is CASSEPSGGYYEQYF. In DNA form, the CDR3 reads TGTGCCAGCAGTGAACCCAGCGGGGGCTACTACGAGCAGTACTTC.

V and J are TRBV7-2 and TRBJ2-3, with D possibly TRBD2 on 5 matching bases. Trimming removed 2 bases at V and 0 bases at J, with 12 bases between. Germline CDR1 SGHTA, CDR2 FQGNSA. The CDR3 spans 16 residues. The CDR3 here is CASSLQGGESTDTQYF. In nucleotides, the CDR3 is TGTGCCAGCAGCTTACAAGGAGGCGAAAGCACAGATACGCAGTATTTT.

J is TRBJ2-1 and V is TRBV5-1; 7 positions match TRBD1. CDR1 SGHRS and CDR2 YFSETQ come from the germline V gene. The CDR3 has 11 residues. The V and J ends lost 7 bases and 9 bases, in that order; junction bases with no gene match: 4. The CDR3 coding sequence is TGCGCCAGCGCCGGACAGGCTGAGCAGTTCTTC. It codes for CASAGQAEQFF.

This sequence joins TRBV2 and TRBJ1-2, with 8 bases fitting TRBD1. Germline assignment: CDR1 SNHLY and CDR2 FYNNEI. The CDR3 sequence is 16 residues long. After removal of 1 base from V and 4 bases from J, the junction contained 8 bases not matched to a gene. CDR3 coding DNA: TGTGCCAGCAGTGAAGTTTTAGGACAGGGCTTCTATGGCTACACCTTC. It specifies CASSEVLGQGFYGYTF.

This chain connects TRBV5-6 to TRBJ2-7; 7 bases line up with TRBD2. The germline gives CDR1 SGHDT, CDR2 YYEEEE. The CDR3 spans 12 residues. V lost 6 bases, J lost 4 bases, and 4 bases stayed unmatched. DNA of the CDR3: TGTGCCAGCATCGGCGGGGGATACGAGCAGTACTTC. Encoded protein: CASIGGGYEQYF. Filled out from reference TRBV5-6 and TRBJ2-7, the complete variable domain reads DAGVTQSPTHLIKTRGQQVTLRCSPKSGHDTVSWYQQALGQGPQFIFQYYEEEERQRGNFPDRFSGHQFPNYSSELNVNALLLGDSALYLCASIGGGYEQYFGPGTRLTVT.

This clone appeared a few times. The chain carries TRBV19 and TRBJ1-1; 7 positions match TRBD1. Germline CDR1 is LNHDA and CDR2 is SQIVND (reference sequence). The ends lost 6 bases at V and 0 bases at J; junction bases unmatched: 10. The CDR3 spans 16 residues. The CDR3 spells CASRKGQLSLNTEAFF. DNA for the CDR3: TGTGCCAGTAGAAAGGGACAGCTAAGCCTGAACACTGAAGCTTTCTTT.

The V gene is TRBV19, the J gene TRBJ2-2; tentatively, D is TRBD1 (5 bases). Germline CDR1 LNHDA, CDR2 SQIVND (reference sequence). The CDR3 contains 17 residues. The germline V and J ends were trimmed by 4 bases and 3 bases, with 18 bases remaining between them. CDR3 loop: CASSTPPIGAHTGELFF. CDR3 nucleotide sequence: TGTGCCAGTAGTACCCCTCCTATTGGGGCCCACACCGGGGAGCTGTTTTTT.

The chain joins TRBV9 to TRBJ2-3; 14 nucleotides agree with TRBD2. From germline, CDR1 is SGDLS and CDR2 YYNGEE. With 3 bases clipped from V and 3 bases from J, the junction kept 6 bases outside the gene matches. The CDR3 runs to 17 residues. CDR3 bases: TGTGCCAGCAGCGGCCGACTAGCGGGGGGGCCAACAGATACGCAGTATTTT. Translated: CASSGRLAGGPTDTQYF.

The DNA for the CDR3 is TGTGCCAGCAGCCGAGGAGGGAGCAGCGAGCAGTACTTC. Translation: CASSRGGSSEQYF. The V gene is TRBV6-5, the J gene TRBJ2-7; D may be TRBD2 (6 bases). CDR1 and CDR2 (germline): MNHEY, SVGAGI. The CDR3 contains 13 residues. Trimming cost V 6 bases and J 6 bases, with 15 bases left between them.

This clone has only a few counts. J is TRBJ2-4 and V is TRBV7-9; the match to TRBD2 covers 14 bases. The CDR3 has 19 residues. From germline, CDR1 is SEHNR and CDR2 FQNEAQ (reference sequence). V shed 3 bases and J 1 base; nucleotides not matched to a gene: 8. The DNA for the CDR3 is TGTGCCAGCAGCTTTGTGGGACTAGCGGGAGCAAGGGCCAAAAACATTCAGTACTTC. It specifies CASSFVGLAGARAKNIQYF.

V is TRBV11-3 and J is TRBJ2-1; 9 bases are shared with TRBD2. The CDR3 sequence is 16 residues long. V dropped 3 bases and J dropped 4; count of bases not matched to a gene: 7. Looked up from germline, CDR1 is SGHNT and CDR2 is YENEEA. The CDR3 loop reads CASSFATAGGYNEQFF. CDR3 DNA: TGTGCCAGCAGCTTCGCTACAGCGGGAGGATACAATGAGCAGTTCTTC.

The chain is built from TRBV13 and TRBJ2-7, with 8 positions matching TRBD2. The length of the CDR3 is 12 residues. CDR1 PRHDT and CDR2 FYEKMQ come from the germline V gene (reference sequence). CDR3: CASSSKGLGLTV. For the CDR3, the DNA is TGTGCCAGCAGCTCCAAGGGACTAGGCCTTACTGTC.

V is TRBV7-2 and J is TRBJ1-2; D might be TRBD1 (6 bases). This CDR3 is 14 amino acids long. Germline CDR1 reads SGHTA; CDR2 reads FQGNSA. Trimming took off 7 bases at V and 1 base at J, with 13 bases between the two ends. The CDR3 DNA sequence: TGTGCCAGCAACCCGGGGGGCAGTAACTATGGCTACACCTTC. It encodes CASNPGGSNYGYTF.

The chain combines TRBV5-4 with TRBJ2-7; unclear D gene. The CDR3 is 13 amino acids. Germline-derived CDR1 and CDR2 are SGHNT and YYREEE (reference sequence). V lost 1 base to trimming and J lost 2 bases, with 7 bases between them. The CDR3 sequence: CASSLIQTYEQYF. In DNA, the CDR3 is TGTGCCAGCAGCTTGATTCAGACCTACGAGCAGTACTTC.

The chain couples TRBV7-3 to TRBJ2-2; a possible D gene is TRBD2 (6 bases). V shed 1 base and J shed 4 bases, with 16 bases lying between them. The length of the CDR3 is 17 residues. The V gene's germline CDR1 is SGHTA and CDR2 FQGTGA. This chain's CDR3 is CASSLNSAGSTTGELFF. For the CDR3, the DNA is TGTGCCAGCAGCTTAAATTCCGCGGGAAGCACCACCGGGGAGCTGTTTTTT. Looking up the rest from reference TRBV7-3 and TRBJ2-2 gives the full variable domain: GAGVSQTPSNKVTEKGKYVELRCDPISGHTALYWYRQSLGQGPEFLIYFQGTGAADDSGLPNDRFFAVRPEGSVSTLKIQRTERGDSAVYLCASSLNSAGSTTGELFFGEGSRLTVL.

The V gene is TRBV4-3, the J gene TRBJ1-2; D not certain. The CDR3 is 18 residues long. Germline V lookup: CDR1 LGHNA, CDR2 YSLEER. Trimming left V 0 bases short and J 3 bases short, with 20 bases between. CDR3 in DNA: TGCGCCAGCAGCCAAGAATACCTTGGGCGCAGTCGTCACTATGGCTACACCTTC. It yields the protein CASSQEYLGRSRHYGYTF.

V and J are TRBV6-6 and TRBJ2-5; D unclear. V was pared by 7 bases and J by 5 bases, with 11 bases between. The CDR3 contains 12 residues. Germline values: CDR1 MNHNY, CDR2 SVGAGI (reference sequence). The CDR3, as DNA: TGTGCCAGCACCGTCGGGTGGGAGACCCAGTACTTC. This gives the protein CASTVGWETQYF.

This chain joins TRBV7-6 and TRBJ2-1; 7 bases align to TRBD1. This CDR3 is built from 16 residues. Trimming removed 0 bases from V and 6 bases from J; junction bases left unmatched: 8. The germline gives CDR1 SGHVS, CDR2 FNYEAQ. The CDR3 here is CASSLARAGGLNEQFF. CDR3 bases: TGTGCCAGCAGCTTAGCGAGGGCAGGGGGTCTCAATGAGCAGTTCTTC. Complete variable domain (other parts from reference TRBV7-6 and TRBJ2-1): GAGVSQSPRYKVTKRGQDVALRCDPISGHVSLYWYRQALGQGPEFLTYFNYEAQQDKSGLPNDRFSAERPEGSISTLTIQRTEQRDSAMYRCASSLARAGGLNEQFFGPGTRLTVL.

V and J are TRBV20-1 and TRBJ2-7; D gene ambiguous. The ends were cut back, 4 bases at V and 2 bases at J, with 6 bases in the middle. This CDR3 comprises 11 residues. Germline CDR1 reads DFQATT; CDR2 reads SNEGSKA (reference sequence). CDR3 coding DNA: TGCAGTGCTAAACTCCCCTACGAGCAGTACTTC. Protein product: CSAKLPYEQYF.

This chain links TRBV19 with TRBJ2-7; D is uncertain. The ends were cut back, 4 bases at V and 2 bases at J, with 9 bases in the middle. CDR3 size: 13 residues. Germline CDR1 and CDR2: LNHDA and SQIVND (reference sequence). The CDR3 reads CASSNGPTYEQYF. In nucleotides, the CDR3 is TGTGCCAGTAGTAATGGGCCCACCTACGAGCAGTACTTC.

The chain carries TRBV21-1 and TRBJ1-5; the table names TRBD1, a call not compared with the DNA. TRBV21-1 is flagged as a pseudogene. CDR3 length: 15 residues. CDR3 nucleotide sequence: TGTGCCAGCAGCTCAAACTTGGGGGACACTCAGCCCCAGCATTTT. Its protein is CASSSNLGDTQPQHF.

This clone was seen only once. The V gene is TRBV5-4, the J gene TRBJ2-7, with TRBD2 as a possible D gene (6 bases). The CDR3 sequence is 16 residues long. Germline CDR1 reads SGHNT; CDR2 reads YYREEE (reference sequence). V was pared by 4 bases and J by 0 bases, with 17 bases between. CDR3 region: CASSPGVGEDSYEQYF. CDR3 sequence (DNA): TGTGCCAGCAGCCCGGGGGTGGGCGAGGACTCCTACGAGCAGTACTTC.

V and J are TRBV5-5 and TRBJ2-2, with TRBD2 matching over 9 bases. V dropped 2 bases and J dropped 2; count of bases not matched to a gene: 4. This CDR3 has 16 amino acids. The germline V gene encodes CDR1 SGHKS and CDR2 YYEKEE (reference sequence). The CDR3 sequence: CASSFSGGRNTGELFF. CDR3 DNA: TGTGCCAGCAGCTTTAGCGGGGGACGTAACACCGGGGAGCTGTTTTTT. Based on the CDR3 plus reference TRBV5-5 and TRBJ2-2, the full variable domain is DAGVTQSPTHLIKTRGQQVTLRCSPISGHKSVSWYQQVLGQGPQFIFQYYEKEERGRGNFPDRFSARQFPNYSSELNVNALLLGDSALYLCASSFSGGRNTGELFFGEGSRLTVL.

A single count supports this clone. The rearrangement uses TRBV7-8 and TRBJ2-5; TRBD2 matches at 7 bases. The CDR3 length is 17 residues. V gave up 1 base and J gave up 9 bases; unmatched junction bases: 17. Germline CDR1 SGHVS, CDR2 FQNEAQ. The CDR3, as DNA: TGTGCCAGCAGCTTAGGGGGGGATGGCGGCGTTGCGGGGGCCCAGTACTTC. It is translated as CASSLGGDGGVAGAQYF.

This clone occurred a few times. The chain combines TRBV7-8 with TRBJ2-2, with a possible D match to TRBD2 (6 bases). Per germline, CDR1 SGHVS and CDR2 FQNEAQ. The CDR3 runs to 17 residues. Trimming cost V 3 bases and J 4 bases, with 18 bases left between them. The CDR3 DNA sequence: TGTGCCAGCAGCTTTATTATCCGCGGGGCGAGCACCGGGGAGCTGTTTTTT. Translation: CASSFIIRGASTGELFF.

The V call is TRBV7-9, the J call TRBJ1-4, with D tentatively TRBD1 (6 bases). The CDR3 extends over 14 amino acids. V was shortened by 5 bases and J by 4 bases, with 11 bases between the two germline ends. CDR1 is SEHNR, CDR2 FQNEAQ, per germline (reference sequence). The CDR3 region is CASSPGQSNEKLFF. CDR3 nucleotide sequence: TGTGCCAGCAGCCCCGGACAGAGTAATGAAAAACTGTTTTTT. Complete variable domain (other parts from reference TRBV7-9 and TRBJ1-4): DTGVSQNPRHKITKRGQNVTFRCDPISEHNRLYWYRQTLGQGPEFLTYFQNEAQLEKSRLLSDRFSAERPKGSFSTLEIQRTEQGDSAMYLCASSPGQSNEKLFFGSGTQLSVL.

The chain links TRBV6-5 to TRBJ1-1, with D perhaps matching TRBD1 (6 bases). Germline CDR1 reads MNHEY; CDR2 reads SVGAGI. Trimming stripped 6 bases from V and 7 bases from J, with 21 bases between. The CDR3 is 15 residues long. The CDR3 here is CASSYRRGSQVEAFF. CDR3 nucleotide sequence: TGTGCCAGCAGCTACCGCAGGGGTTCACAGGTTGAAGCTTTCTTT.

Worth noting for this clone: A junction boundary mismatches the germline segment, possibly from a read error. The rearrangement joins TRBV7-7 to TRBJ1-1; TRBD1 is a possible D gene (6 bases). There are 17 residues in the CDR3. Per the germline V gene, CDR1 is SSHAT and CDR2 is FNYEAQ (reference sequence). The CDR3 loop reads CASTTYLLTGMNTEAFF. The CDR3 nucleotides are TGTGCTAGCACCACATACCTATTGACAGGAATGAACACTGAAGCTTTCTTT.